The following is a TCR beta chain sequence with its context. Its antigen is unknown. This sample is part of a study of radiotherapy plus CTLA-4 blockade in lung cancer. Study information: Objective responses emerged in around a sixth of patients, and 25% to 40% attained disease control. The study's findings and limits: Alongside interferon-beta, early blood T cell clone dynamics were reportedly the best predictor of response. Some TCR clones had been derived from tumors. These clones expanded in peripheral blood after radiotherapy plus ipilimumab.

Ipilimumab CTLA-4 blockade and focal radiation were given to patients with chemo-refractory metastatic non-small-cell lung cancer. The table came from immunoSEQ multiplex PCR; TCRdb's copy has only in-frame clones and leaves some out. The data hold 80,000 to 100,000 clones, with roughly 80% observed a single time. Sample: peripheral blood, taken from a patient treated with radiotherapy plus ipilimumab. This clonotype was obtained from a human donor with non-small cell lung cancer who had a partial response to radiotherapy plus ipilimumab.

The CDR3 DNA is TGTGCCAGCAGACCCCGACAGGGTCCAGATACGCAGTATTTT. The encoded protein is CASRPRQGPDTQYF. The rearrangement uses TRBV28 and TRBJ2-3; 7 nucleotides align to TRBD1. The CDR3 covers 14 residues. CDR1 and CDR2 (germline): MDHEN, SYDVKM. The V segment lost 6 bases and the J segment 4 bases; nucleotides outside the gene matches: 7. The full variable domain, in which reference TRBV28 and TRBJ2-3 provide the parts outside the CDR3, is DVKVTQSSRYLVKRTGEKVFLECVQDMDHENMFWYRQDPGLGLRLIYFSYDVKMKEKGDIPEGYSVSREKKERFSLILESASTNQTSMYLCASRPRQGPDTQYFGPGTRLTVL.